Sequencing of this T cell receptor (beta chain) was carried out in a study of Graves' ophthalmopathy and Graves' hyperthyroidism. RNA served as the template for amplifying TCR beta CDR3 regions. HTBI-primed first-round RT-PCR preceded second-round multiplex PCR. MiXCR, applied by TCRdb to the multiplex PCR reads, yields one record per CDR3 protein. The sample consists of roughly 500,000 distinct CDR3 sequences, around 15% of them appearing once. Trimming left V 3 bases short and J 2 bases short, with 17 bases between. This CDR3 has 17 residues. Germline CDR1 reads MDHEN; CDR2 reads SYDVKM. Study results and caveats: The study's model predicted ophthalmopathy progression at about 68% sensitivity and around 75% specificity.

This clonotype was observed at least ten times. What it binds is unknown. The specimen sequenced was blood. The receptor comes from a woman aged 30 to 39 with Graves' ophthalmopathy. The chain joins TRBV28 to TRBJ1-5, with TRBD1 as a possible D gene (5 bases). In DNA, the CDR3 is TGTGCCAGCAGTTTTAATATGGTGGGGCCGGGCAATCAGCCCCAGCATTTT. Protein sequence: CASSFNMVGPGNQPQHF.